The 25 T cell receptor beta chains in this list originate from one sample, sequenced in a study of T cell responses to AZD1222 COVID-19 vaccine. Profiling relied on immunoSEQ multiplex PCR, and the TCRdb table lists in-frame clones only, not all of them. The table shows over 120,000 clones, with 88% occurring only once. The sample consisted of peripheral blood, taken 28 days after the second dose of the MenACWY control vaccine. The receptors originated from an adult who received the MenACWY meningococcal vaccine as a control.

V usage is TRBV12-5 and J usage is TRBJ2-1; 8 positions match TRBD2. The CDR3 spans 16 residues. Looked up from germline, CDR1 is LGHNT and CDR2 is FRNRAP. The trim removed 0 bases at V and 6 bases at J, leaving 7 bases unmatched. CDR3 sequence reads: CASGLVLAGGSNEQFF. As DNA, the CDR3 is TGTGCTAGTGGTTTGGTTCTAGCGGGTGGGTCCAATGAGCAGTTCTTC.

This chain joins TRBV7-9 and TRBJ2-1; possible D gene TRBD2, 6 bases. Trimming removed 1 base at V and 9 bases at J, with 13 bases between. CDR3 length: 14 residues. Germline V gene sequence: CDR1 SEHNR, CDR2 FQNEAQ (reference sequence). CDR3 bases: TGTGCCAGCAGCTTAGTACCGGGGGTGGGTGAGCAGTTCTTC. Its protein product is CASSLVPGVGEQFF.

A few counts support this clone. This rearrangement joins TRBV9 to TRBJ2-1, with D perhaps matching TRBD1 or TRBD2 (6 bases each). Germline-derived CDR1 and CDR2 are SGDLS and YYNGEE. The CDR3 has 15 residues. V was clipped by 5 bases and J by 7 bases, with 19 bases between them. The DNA of the CDR3 is TGTGCCAGCAGTTTAAGGGGGGCGGTGGGGAATGAGCAGTTCTTC. It codes for CASSLRGAVGNEQFF.

The chain employs TRBV27 and TRBJ1-6, with 12 bases that match TRBD1. Germline loops: CDR1 MNHEY, CDR2 SMNVEV (reference sequence). J lost 10 bases, V lost 5 bases, and 6 bases had no gene match. The CDR3 has 15 amino acids. The CDR3, as DNA: TGTGCCAGCAGTCCCCGGGACAGGGGGCACTCACCCCTCCACTTT. The encoded protein is CASSPRDRGHSPLHF.

This clone has just one count. This chain uses TRBV30 with TRBJ2-4, with a weak D call TRBD2 (5 bases). CDR1 and CDR2 (germline): GTSNPN, SVGIG (reference sequence). V lost 0 bases, J lost 6 bases, and 15 bases lay in between. This CDR3 has 15 residues. This chain's CDR3 is CAWSVIGLNRNIQYF. CDR3 nucleotide sequence: TGTGCCTGGAGTGTAATAGGACTGAACCGAAACATTCAGTACTTC.

This chain uses TRBV19 with TRBJ1-1; D possibly corresponds to TRBD1 (5 bases). This CDR3 region has 13 residues. Germline-derived CDR1 and CDR2 are LNHDA and SQIVND (reference sequence). The ends were cut back, 6 bases at V and 3 bases at J, with 11 bases in the middle. The CDR3 DNA follows: TGTGCCAGTAGGAGACAGTATGACACTGAAGCTTTCTTT. As protein: CASRRQYDTEAFF.

This clone appeared a single time. The chain uses TRBV13 and TRBJ2-5; D is unresolved. Germline CDR1 is PRHDT and CDR2 is FYEKMQ (reference sequence). V dropped 5 bases and J dropped 3 bases, with 7 bases sitting between them. The CDR3 is 12 residues long. The CDR3 DNA follows: TGTGCCAGCAGCCAAAGAAAAGAGACCCAGTACTTC. It encodes CASSQRKETQYF. Complete variable domain (other parts from reference TRBV13 and TRBJ2-5): AAGVIQSPRHLIKEKRETATLKCYPIPRHDTVYWYQQGPGQDPQFLISFYEKMQSDKGSIPDRFSAQQFSDYHSELNMSSLELGDSALYFCASSQRKETQYFGPGTRLLVL.

The chain employs TRBV7-2 and TRBJ1-2; D perhaps matches TRBD1 (5 bases). The germline V gene has CDR1 SGHTA and CDR2 FQGNSA. Trimming left V 1 base short and J 3 bases short, with 9 bases between. The CDR3 length is 14 residues. The CDR3 bases are TGTGCCAGCAGCTTAGGTCAGGGCGACTATGGCTACACCTTC. Translation: CASSLGQGDYGYTF.

This chain uses TRBV7-2 with TRBJ1-2; D is uncertain. This CDR3 contains 14 residues. V lost 5 bases to trimming and J lost 0 bases, with 10 bases between them. CDR1 and CDR2 (germline): SGHTA, FQGNSA. DNA for the CDR3: TGTGCCAGCAGCCAGAGCTCGGCTAACTATGGCTACACCTTC. Translation: CASSQSSANYGYTF.

The V call is TRBV29-1, the J call TRBJ1-5; D remains ambiguous. The germline gives CDR1 SQVTM, CDR2 ANQGSEA. This CDR3 comprises 13 residues. V was clipped by 2 bases and J by 6 bases, with 11 bases between them. CDR3 DNA: TGCAGCGTTGAAATAGGGTTGGGTCAGCCCCAGCATTTT. It is translated as CSVEIGLGQPQHF. Variable domain in full (rest from reference TRBV29-1 and TRBJ1-5): SAVISQKPSRDICQRGTSLTIQCQVDSQVTMMFWYRQQPGQSLTLIATANQGSEATYESGFVIDKFPISRPNLTFSTLTVSNMSPEDSSIYLCSVEIGLGQPQHFGDGTRLSIL.

This clone was seen once. The rearrangement uses TRBV7-3 and TRBJ2-1, with 12 bases identical to TRBD2. The CDR3 runs 16 residues. Germline CDR1 is SGHTA and CDR2 is FQGTGA. Trimming removed 5 bases from V and 5 bases from J; junction bases left unmatched: 7. The CDR3 here is CASSLPGLAGHNEQFF. CDR3 nucleotide sequence: TGTGCCAGCAGCCTTCCGGGACTAGCGGGTCACAATGAGCAGTTCTTC.

The chain recombines TRBV25-1 with TRBJ1-1; D unclear. Germline V gene lookup returns CDR1 MGHDK and CDR2 SYGVNS. Trimming took off 3 bases at V and 3 bases at J, with 8 bases between the two ends. The CDR3 loop spans 13 amino acids. The CDR3 DNA follows: TGTGCCAGCAGTGAGCAGATTTACACTGAAGCTTTCTTT. It encodes CASSEQIYTEAFF.

The chain employs TRBV12-3 or TRBV12-4 and TRBJ1-2, with no clear D. V lost 6 bases, J lost 2 bases, and 10 bases lay in between. CDR3 length equals 13 residues. CDR3: CASRNMTNYGYTF. The DNA for the CDR3 is TGTGCCAGCAGAAATATGACCAACTATGGCTACACCTTC.

The genes are TRBV6-5 and TRBJ2-4, with 8 bases lining up with TRBD2. Germline V lookup: CDR1 MNHEY, CDR2 SVGAGI. Trimming removed 7 bases from V and 0 bases from J; junction bases left unmatched: 5. The length of the CDR3 is 15 residues. CDR3 nucleotides: TGTGCCAGCAAAGCGGGGGCGCCAGCCAAAAACATTCAGTACTTC. Translating it yields CASKAGAPAKNIQYF.

The gene calls are TRBV5-1 and TRBJ2-4; either TRBD1 or TRBD2 may fit D (6 bases each). Germline CDR1 and CDR2: SGHRS and YFSETQ. V lost 3 bases and J lost 5, with 18 bases in between. This CDR3 is built from 16 residues. DNA of the CDR3: TGCGCCAGCAGCTCTGGGTTGGGGGGCTGGGAAAACATTCAGTACTTC. This codes for CASSSGLGGWENIQYF.

The chain combines TRBV4-3 with TRBJ2-3; D ambiguous. CDR1 is LGHNA, CDR2 YSLEER, per germline. The CDR3 is 15 residues long. Trimming took 3 bases from V and 0 from J, leaving 10 bases between them. Written as DNA, the CDR3 is TGCGCCAGCAGCCAGGGTTTAGGGAGCACAGATACGCAGTATTTT. Its protein product is CASSQGLGSTDTQYF.

The V gene is TRBV5-1, the J gene TRBJ1-1, with no clear D. CDR3 size: 14 residues. Trimming took off 3 bases at V and 4 bases at J, with 13 bases between the two ends. Germline V gene data show CDR1 as SGHRS and CDR2 as YFSETQ. In DNA, the CDR3 is TGCGCCAGCAGCTCCTTGGATGGGAGCACTGAAGCTTTCTTT. Translating it yields CASSSLDGSTEAFF.

The chain is built from TRBV27 and TRBJ2-3; D gene unclear. This CDR3 is 14 amino acids long. Germline CDR1 reads MNHEY; CDR2 reads SMNVEV (reference sequence). V was clipped by 3 bases and J by 2 bases, with 9 bases between them. Written as DNA, the CDR3 is TGTGCCAGCAGTTTTTTCGGGTCCACAGATACGCAGTATTTT. Protein product: CASSFFGSTDTQYF.

This clone turned up a few times. V is TRBV6-2 or TRBV6-3 and J is TRBJ1-1; D is undetermined. With 6 bases removed from V and 1 base from J, the gap between germline ends came to 24 bases. The CDR3 has 18 amino acids. Germline loops: CDR1 MNHEY, CDR2 SVGEGT. The CDR3 coding sequence is TGTGCCAGCAGCTTCGCTTGGTCGCAGGCTTTTGGGAACACTGAAGCTTTCTTT. Protein sequence: CASSFAWSQAFGNTEAFF.

V and J are TRBV4-2 and TRBJ1-1; no clear D gene. This CDR3 comprises 16 residues. The germline gives CDR1 LGHNA, CDR2 YNFKEQ. V was clipped by 3 bases and J by 1 base, with 15 bases between them. Here the CDR3 DNA reads TGTGCCAGCAGCCACCGAAGGGATCTCCAGAACACTGAAGCTTTCTTT. Its translation is CASSHRRDLQNTEAFF.

This sequence joins TRBV5-1 and TRBJ2-5; the match to TRBD2 covers 13 bases. The CDR3 covers 18 residues. Germline lookup yields CDR1 SGHRS and CDR2 YFSETQ. V was pared by 0 bases and J by 5 bases, with 10 bases of the junction left unmatched. CDR3 in amino acids: CASSLVPTSGGASETQYF. CDR3 DNA sequence: TGCGCCAGCAGCTTGGTCCCTACTAGCGGGGGGGCCTCGGAGACCCAGTACTTC.

The chain carries TRBV4-1 and TRBJ2-1; the D gene is possibly TRBD2 (5 bases). The ends were cut back, 3 bases at V and 8 bases at J, with 20 bases in the middle. Germline CDR1 and CDR2: MGHRA and YSYEKL. This CDR3 spans 16 amino acids. CDR3 loop: CASSHRAGASSHEQFF. The CDR3 DNA reads TGCGCCAGCAGCCACCGTGCAGGAGCTAGCTCCCATGAGCAGTTCTTC.

The chain uses TRBV2 and TRBJ2-7, with 11 bases identical to TRBD1. Germline V lookup: CDR1 SNHLY, CDR2 FYNNEI. The V and J ends lost 4 bases and 3 bases, in that order; junction bases with no gene match: 2. The CDR3 spans 14 residues. In DNA form, the CDR3 reads TGTGCCAGCAGTGGAGGGACAGGGGGCTACGAGCAGTACTTC. This sequence encodes CASSGGTGGYEQYF.

DNA for the CDR3: TGCGCCAGCAGCTTGGGAGGACAGGCCCTCCCTGGCTACACCTTC. Its protein is CASSLGGQALPGYTF. The J gene is TRBJ1-2, the V gene TRBV5-1; 7 bases are a match to TRBD1. The ends lost 0 bases at V and 7 bases at J; junction bases unmatched: 9. The CDR3 loop spans 15 amino acids. Germline V gives CDR1 SGHRS, CDR2 YFSETQ.

The chain is built from TRBV6-2 or TRBV6-3 and TRBJ2-7; the D is unclear. V dropped 3 bases and J dropped 4 bases, with 10 bases sitting between them. CDR1 MNHEY and CDR2 SVGEGT come from the germline V gene. The CDR3 length is 13 residues. The CDR3 region has the DNA TGTGCCAGCAGTTATCAGGACGGATACGAGCAGTACTTC. Amino acids: CASSYQDGYEQYF.